The entry that follows covers one T cell receptor beta chain sequence. The V end was cut by 4 bases, the J end by 1 base, with 10 bases between. The CDR3 spans 15 residues. Germline V gives CDR1 LGHDT, CDR2 YNNKEL (reference sequence). This table comes from immunoSEQ multiplex PCR, and its TCRdb copy is limited to in-frame clones, with some not included. The sample includes tens of thousands of clones, about four fifths of them seen just once. The entry originates in a study of blood T cell repertoires in COVID-19. Study-wide background: PBMCs, B-cell-depleted T cells, or T cells provided the cDNA or gDNA that made up the material.

Sequences were obtained from peripheral blood. This TCR was sampled from a woman in her fifties or sixties with acute or convalescent COVID-19. The rearrangement links TRBV3-1 (or the pseudogene TRBV3-2) to TRBJ2-2; TRBD1 might be the D (6 bases). The CDR3 here is CASSLGTRNTGELFF. Written as DNA, the CDR3 is TGTGCCAGCAGCCTAGGGACACGGAACACCGGGGAGCTGTTTTTT.